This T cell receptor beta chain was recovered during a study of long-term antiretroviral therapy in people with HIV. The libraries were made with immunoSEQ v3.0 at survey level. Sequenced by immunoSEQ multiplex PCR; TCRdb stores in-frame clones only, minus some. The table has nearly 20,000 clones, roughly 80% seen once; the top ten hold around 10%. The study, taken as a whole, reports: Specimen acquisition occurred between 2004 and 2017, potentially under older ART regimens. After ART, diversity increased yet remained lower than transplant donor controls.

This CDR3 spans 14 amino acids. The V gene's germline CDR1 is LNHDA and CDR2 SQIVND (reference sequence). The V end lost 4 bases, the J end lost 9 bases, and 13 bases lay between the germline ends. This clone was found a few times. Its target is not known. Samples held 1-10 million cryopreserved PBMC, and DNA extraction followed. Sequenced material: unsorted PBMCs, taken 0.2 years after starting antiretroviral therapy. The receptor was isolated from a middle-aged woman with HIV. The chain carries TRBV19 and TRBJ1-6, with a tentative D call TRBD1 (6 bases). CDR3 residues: CASSTTGFGSPLHF. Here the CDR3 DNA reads TGTGCCAGTAGTACAACAGGGTTTGGTTCACCCCTCCACTTT. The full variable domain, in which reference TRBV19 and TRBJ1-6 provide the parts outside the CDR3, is DGGITQSPKYLFRKEGQNVTLSCEQNLNHDAMYWYRQDPGQGLRLIYYSQIVNDFQKGDIAEGYSVSREKKESFPLTVTSAQKNPTAFYLCASSTTGFGSPLHFGNGTRLTVT.